This TCR beta chain comes out of a study of cytomegalovirus exposure and HLA in healthy donors. As for the study in general: Falling in the Caucasian-associated ancestry cluster were 81% of 350 to 400 genotyped donors.

Study observations and caveats: A later analysis by the authors found several of the most significant clusters apparently linked to common viral pathogens. A later analysis, which compared TCR beta chains of equal frequency, found the HLA-associated ones more clonally expanded. TCR beta V- and J-gene trimming was later associated with a missense DCLRE1C variant.

The V end was cut by 0 bases, the J end by 0 bases, with 9 bases between. CDR3 length: 15 amino acids. Germline lookup yields CDR1 SGDLS and CDR2 YYNGEE. The PCR had 60 Vbeta and 13 Jbeta primers. TCRdb's table, derived via immunoSEQ multiplex PCR, lists solely in-frame clones and lacks some. The specimen's table records 100,000 to 150,000 clones. As for this clone: Its antigen remains unidentified.

The chain uses TRBV9 and TRBJ1-1; TRBD1 is a possible D gene (5 bases). The sample consisted of PBMCs. The TCR sequence derives from a man under 40 in good health and CMV-seronegative. The CDR3 sequence: CASSVDRGMNTEAFF. Written as DNA, the CDR3 is TGTGCCAGCAGCGTAGATCGGGGGATGAACACTGAAGCTTTCTTT.